This paragraph covers one T cell receptor (beta chain) sequence. Germline trimming cut 5 bases from V and 3 bases from J; bases unmatched to any gene: 8. Germline V gives CDR1 SEHNR, CDR2 FQNEAQ (reference sequence). The CDR3 extends over 16 amino acids. The data are from a study of blood T cell repertoires in COVID-19. For the study at large: The cDNA or gDNA used as material had been derived from T cells, B-cell-depleted T cells, or PBMCs.

Produced via immunoSEQ multiplex PCR; TCRdb's table is partial and in-frame only. The sample consists of 270,000 or so clones, approximately 86% of them appearing once. The chain employs TRBV7-9 and TRBJ1-3, with 9 positions matching TRBD1. This clonotype was sampled from a young woman with acute or convalescent COVID-19. The sequenced sample was peripheral blood. The CDR3 sequence: CASSAGTGRFGNTIYF. The CDR3 region has the DNA TGTGCCAGCAGCGCGGGGACAGGGCGGTTTGGAAACACCATATATTTT.